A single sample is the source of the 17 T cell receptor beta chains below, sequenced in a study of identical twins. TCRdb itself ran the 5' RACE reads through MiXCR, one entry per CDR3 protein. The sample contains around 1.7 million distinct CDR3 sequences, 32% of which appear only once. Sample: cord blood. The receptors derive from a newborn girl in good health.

CDR3 sequence reads: CASSPYRTVTGSKDEQYF. The DNA for the CDR3 is TGTGCCAGCAGCCCTTACCGAACCGTGACAGGGTCGAAGGACGAGCAGTACTTC. The rearrangement joins TRBV5-6 to TRBJ2-5, with TRBD1 matching 7 bases. The end of the DNA fits TRBJ2-7 better, so the J call may be wrong. The CDR3 has 18 residues. Germline assignment: CDR1 SGHDT and CDR2 YYEEEE.

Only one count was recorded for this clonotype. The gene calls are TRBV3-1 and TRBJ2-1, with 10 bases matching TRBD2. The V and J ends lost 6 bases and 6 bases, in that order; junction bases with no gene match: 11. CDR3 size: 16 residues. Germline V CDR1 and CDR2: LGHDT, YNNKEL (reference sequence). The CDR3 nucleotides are TGTGCCAGCAGACCCGGACCAGCGGGAGGGGGCAATGAGCAGTTCTTC. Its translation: CASRPGPAGGGNEQFF.

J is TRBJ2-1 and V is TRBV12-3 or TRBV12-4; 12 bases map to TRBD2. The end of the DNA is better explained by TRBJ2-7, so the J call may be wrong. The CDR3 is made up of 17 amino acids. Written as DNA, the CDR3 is TGTGCCAGCAGAGACCAACTAGCGGGAGGCTCCTACAATGAGCAGTACTTC. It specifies CASRDQLAGGSYNEQYF.

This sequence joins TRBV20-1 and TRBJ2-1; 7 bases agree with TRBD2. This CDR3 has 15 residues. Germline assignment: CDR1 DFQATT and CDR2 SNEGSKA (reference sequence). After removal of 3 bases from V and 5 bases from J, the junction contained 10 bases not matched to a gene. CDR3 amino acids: CSASGGVARHNEQFF. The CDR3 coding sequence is TGCAGTGCTAGTGGGGGGGTGGCTCGGCACAATGAGCAGTTCTTC.

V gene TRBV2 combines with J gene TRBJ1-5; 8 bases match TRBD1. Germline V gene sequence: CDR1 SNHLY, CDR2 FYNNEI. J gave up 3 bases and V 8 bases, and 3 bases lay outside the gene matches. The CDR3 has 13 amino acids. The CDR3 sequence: CASGGQDNQPQHF. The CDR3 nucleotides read TGTGCCAGCGGGGGACAGGACAATCAGCCCCAGCATTTT.

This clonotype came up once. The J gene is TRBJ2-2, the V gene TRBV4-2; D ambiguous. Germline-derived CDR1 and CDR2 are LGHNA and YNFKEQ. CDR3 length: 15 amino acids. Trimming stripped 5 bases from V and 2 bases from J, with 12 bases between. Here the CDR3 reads CASSSTSLNTGELFF. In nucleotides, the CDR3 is TGTGCCAGCAGCTCGACTTCCCTTAACACCGGGGAGCTGTTTTTT.

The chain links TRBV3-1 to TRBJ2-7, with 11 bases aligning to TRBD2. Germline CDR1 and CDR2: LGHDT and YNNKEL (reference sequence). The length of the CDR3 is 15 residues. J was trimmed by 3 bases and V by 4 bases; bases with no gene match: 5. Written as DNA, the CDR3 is TGTGCCAGCAGCCCGACTAGCGGGGCCGGCTACGAGCAGTACTTC. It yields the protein CASSPTSGAGYEQYF.

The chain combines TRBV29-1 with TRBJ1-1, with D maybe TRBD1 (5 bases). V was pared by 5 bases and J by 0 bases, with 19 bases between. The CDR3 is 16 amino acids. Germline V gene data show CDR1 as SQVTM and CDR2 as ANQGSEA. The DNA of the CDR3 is TGCAGCGTTAGCGGCAGGGAGAGCCATTTGAACACTGAAGCTTTCTTT. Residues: CSVSGRESHLNTEAFF. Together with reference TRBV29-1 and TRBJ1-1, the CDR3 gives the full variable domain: SAVISQKPSRDICQRGTSLTIQCQVDSQVTMMFWYRQQPGQSLTLIATANQGSEATYESGFVIDKFPISRPNLTFSTLTVSNMSPEDSSIYLCSVSGRESHLNTEAFFGQGTRLTVV.

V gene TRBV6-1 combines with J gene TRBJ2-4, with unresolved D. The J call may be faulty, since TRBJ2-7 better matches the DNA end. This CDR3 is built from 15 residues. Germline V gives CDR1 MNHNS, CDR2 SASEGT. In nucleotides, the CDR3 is TGTGCCAGCAGAGACCCTCTAGAGTTCCCCTACGAGCAGTACTTC. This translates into CASRDPLEFPYEQYF.

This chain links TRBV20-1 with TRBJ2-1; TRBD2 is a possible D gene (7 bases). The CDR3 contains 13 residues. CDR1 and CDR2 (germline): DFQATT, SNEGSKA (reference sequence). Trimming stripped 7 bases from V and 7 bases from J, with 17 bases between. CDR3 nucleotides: TGCAGTGGTCTAGCGGAGGGGGGGAATGAGCAGTTCTTC. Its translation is CSGLAEGGNEQFF.

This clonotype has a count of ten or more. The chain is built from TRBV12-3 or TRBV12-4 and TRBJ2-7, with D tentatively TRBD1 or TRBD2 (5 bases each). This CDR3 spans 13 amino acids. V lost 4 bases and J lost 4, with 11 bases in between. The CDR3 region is CASSSRESYEQYF. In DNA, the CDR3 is TGTGCCAGCAGTTCCAGGGAGTCGTACGAGCAGTACTTC.

CDR3: CASSQGRDPSYNEQFF. The CDR3 DNA sequence: TGTGCCAGCAGCCAAGGCCGGGACCCATCCTACAATGAGCAGTTCTTC. J is TRBJ2-1 and V is TRBV4-2; D is perhaps TRBD1 or TRBD2 (5 bases each). Germline loops: CDR1 LGHNA, CDR2 YNFKEQ. This CDR3 has 16 residues. Trimming stripped 1 base from V and 1 base from J, with 11 bases between.

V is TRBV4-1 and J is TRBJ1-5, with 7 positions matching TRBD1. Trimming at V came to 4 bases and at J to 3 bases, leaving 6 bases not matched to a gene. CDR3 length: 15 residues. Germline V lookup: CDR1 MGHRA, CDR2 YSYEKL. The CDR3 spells CASSPTGAPNQPQHF. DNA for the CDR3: TGCGCCAGCAGCCCAACAGGGGCCCCCAATCAGCCCCAGCATTTT.

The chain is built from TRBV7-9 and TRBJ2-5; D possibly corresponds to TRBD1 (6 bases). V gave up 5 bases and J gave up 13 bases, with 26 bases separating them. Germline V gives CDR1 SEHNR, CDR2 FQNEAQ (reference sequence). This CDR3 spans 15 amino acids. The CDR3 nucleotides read TGTGCCAGCAGCCGCGAAAGAGGGGGTTACAATGAGCGGTACTTC. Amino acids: CASSRERGGYNERYF.

CDR3 in amino acids: CASSCGTGGQPQHF. The DNA for the CDR3 is TGTGCCAGCAGTTGTGGGACAGGGGGTCAGCCCCAGCATTTT. This chain connects TRBV21-1 to TRBJ1-5; TRBD1, as called in the table, went unchecked against the DNA. TRBV21-1 is designated a pseudogene. The CDR3 extends over 14 amino acids.

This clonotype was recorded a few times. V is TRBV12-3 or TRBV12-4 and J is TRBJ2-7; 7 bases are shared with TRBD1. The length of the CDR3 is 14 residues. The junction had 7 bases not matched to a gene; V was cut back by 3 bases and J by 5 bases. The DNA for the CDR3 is TGTGCCAGCAGTTTCCGACAGGGTGCGGACGAGCAGTACTTC. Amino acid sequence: CASSFRQGADEQYF.

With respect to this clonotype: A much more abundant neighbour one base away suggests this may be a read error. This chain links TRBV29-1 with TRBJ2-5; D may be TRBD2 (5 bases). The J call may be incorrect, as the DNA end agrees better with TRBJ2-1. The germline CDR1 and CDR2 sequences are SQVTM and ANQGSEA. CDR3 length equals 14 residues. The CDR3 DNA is TGCAGCGTTGACTCTAAGGACTCCCAAGAGACCCAGTTCTTC. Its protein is CSVDSKDSQETQFF.